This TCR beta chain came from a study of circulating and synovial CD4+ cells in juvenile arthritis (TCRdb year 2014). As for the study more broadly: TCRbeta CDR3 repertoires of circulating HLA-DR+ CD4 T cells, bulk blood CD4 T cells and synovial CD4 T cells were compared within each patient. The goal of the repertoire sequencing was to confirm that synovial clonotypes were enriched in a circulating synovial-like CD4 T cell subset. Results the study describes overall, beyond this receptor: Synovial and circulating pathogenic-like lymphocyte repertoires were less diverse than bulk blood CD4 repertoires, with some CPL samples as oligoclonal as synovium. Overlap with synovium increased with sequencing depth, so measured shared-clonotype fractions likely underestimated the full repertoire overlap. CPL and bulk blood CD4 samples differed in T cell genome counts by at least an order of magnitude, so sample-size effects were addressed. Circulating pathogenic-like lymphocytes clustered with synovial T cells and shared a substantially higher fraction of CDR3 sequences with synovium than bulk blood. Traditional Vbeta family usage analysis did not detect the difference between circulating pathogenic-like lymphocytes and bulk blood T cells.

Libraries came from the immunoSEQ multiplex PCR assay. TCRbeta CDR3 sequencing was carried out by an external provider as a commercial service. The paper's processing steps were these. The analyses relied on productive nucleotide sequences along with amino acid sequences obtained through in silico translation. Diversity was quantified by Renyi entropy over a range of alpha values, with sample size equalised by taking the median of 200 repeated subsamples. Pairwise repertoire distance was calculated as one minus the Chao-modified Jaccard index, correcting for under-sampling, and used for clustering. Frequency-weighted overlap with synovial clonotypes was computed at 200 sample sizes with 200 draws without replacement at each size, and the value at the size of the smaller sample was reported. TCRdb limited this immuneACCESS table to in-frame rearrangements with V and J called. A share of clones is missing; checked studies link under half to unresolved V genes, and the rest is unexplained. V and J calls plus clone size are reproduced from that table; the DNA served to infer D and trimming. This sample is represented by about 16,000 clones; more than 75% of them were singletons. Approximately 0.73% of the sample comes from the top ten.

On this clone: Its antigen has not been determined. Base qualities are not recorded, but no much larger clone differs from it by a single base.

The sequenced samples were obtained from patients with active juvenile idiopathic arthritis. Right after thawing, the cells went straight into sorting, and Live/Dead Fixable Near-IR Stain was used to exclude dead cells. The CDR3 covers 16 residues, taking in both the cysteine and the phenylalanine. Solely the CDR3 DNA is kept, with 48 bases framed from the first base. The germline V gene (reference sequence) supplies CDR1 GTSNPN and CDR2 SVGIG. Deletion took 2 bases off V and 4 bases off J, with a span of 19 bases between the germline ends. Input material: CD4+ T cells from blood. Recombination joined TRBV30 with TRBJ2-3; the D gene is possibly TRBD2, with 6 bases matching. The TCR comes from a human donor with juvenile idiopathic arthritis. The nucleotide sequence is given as TGTGCCTGGAGTATGTTGGCGGGGCCCGGACCAGATACGCAGTATTTT. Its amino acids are CAWSMLAGPGPDTQYF.